This T cell receptor (beta chain) is from a study of tumor and adjacent non-tumor tissue in lung cancer listed by TCRdb under 2018. The study in broad terms: Of the cohort, over 9 patients had adenocarcinoma, 2 had squamous cell carcinoma and 1 had small cell lung cancer. Among the approximately 15 patients, ages ranged from about 31 to 80 years, approximately 10 were men and 5 were women, and disease was TNM stage I to III. In total, sequencing yielded 125,075,908 productive TCRbeta reads, which works out to an average of approximately 4.2 million reads per sample. The study compared bulk TCRbeta repertoires between lung tumor tissue and matched distant non-tumor lung tissue from more than twelve lung cancer patients. For each patient, one tumor sample and one normal lung sample were taken, giving approximately 29 paired specimens that underwent TCRbeta CDR3 sequencing.

Bulk unsorted tissue served as the source for RNA extraction, and RNA quality was assessed using a NanoDrop ND-1000 and an Agilent 2100. Newly diagnosed lung cancer patients without prior chemotherapy who had been admitted for thoracic surgery in China between August and November 2014 were enrolled as donors. Patients with previous radiotherapy or chemotherapy, or with another concurrent cancer, were excluded from the study. Pieces of surgical tissue measuring about 1-2.1 cm3 were kept in RNAlater solution and stored at -80 degrees C until use. Concerning this clonotype itself: Its specific antigen is unknown. Sequence at one end of the junction differs from germline and may be a read error.

Broad study findings and their caveats: Significantly higher TCR diversity was found in younger patients, and higher tumor TCR diversity was associated with shorter overall and disease-free survival. The top 100 clones accounted for a significantly larger cumulative portion of the repertoire in normal lung than in tumor tissue. With only roughly 14 patients in the cohort, the authors noted that larger samples and more detailed clinical data are needed. Tumor tissue showed significantly higher TCR diversity (inverse Simpson) than normal lung tissue, at roughly 390 vs 170 (P = 0.0075, Mann-Whitney U test). Because peripheral blood was not sequenced, the blood TCRbeta repertoires of the lung cancer patients in the study went unexamined. Neither the sequencing platform nor unique molecular identifiers are named or mentioned anywhere in the methods.

The cysteine opens and the phenylalanine closes a CDR3 of 11 amino acids. Left in the record is the CDR3 DNA by itself, 33 bases read in frame from the first base. CDR1 and CDR2, per the germline V gene, are SGHAT and FQNNGV. Receptor amplification or capture employed multiplex PCR. Sequencing used an Illumina HiSeq 2500. TCRbeta libraries were constructed through three rounds of nested PCR with primers (Table S4) according to protocols adapted from ARM-PCR. Before sequencing, PCR products in the 200-500 bp range were cut out of the gel and cleaned up using the QIAquick gel extraction kit. Regarding the original processing steps: Trimmomatic was used to clean the reads, FLASH was used to merge the reads into complete CDR3 sequences, and MiTCR was used to assign the reads to V(D)J germline segments. Clonal diversity was computed as the inverse Simpson's index with VDJtools. In-frame sequences without a premature stop codon were defined as productive reads. The raw public data were reprocessed by TCRdb itself: fastp quality trimming at Q25, MiXCR clonotype calling, in-frame beta chains only. Each record represents a unique CDR3 protein, reported with the most common genes and DNA among its rows. In this record, the V and J calls reflect TCRdb's handling and not the investigators' own analysis. The sample records 81,000 or so distinct CDR3 sequences, around 86% of which are singletons. The biggest ten clones account for approximately 12% of the sample.

The origin of this receptor is a woman between 50 and 59 years old with non-small cell lung cancer. Specimen: lung tumor tissue. The V and J segments used are TRBV11-2 and TRBJ2-5, with TRBD2 as a weak D call on 5 bases. The bases read TGTGCCAGCAGCTTGGGAGAGATCCAGTATTTC. It translates to CASSLGEIQYF.